The clone carrying this T cell receptor (beta chain) was seen once. There are 14 residues in the CDR3. V was clipped by 4 bases and J by 2 bases, with 12 bases between them. CDR1 SGHRS and CDR2 YFSETQ come from the germline V gene. This sample was taken from a study of blood T cell repertoires in COVID-19. Repertoires were generated with immunoSEQ multiplex PCR, while TCRdb's copy carries only in-frame clones and drops some. Of over 130,000 clones listed, 75% to 80% are singletons. The chain recombines TRBV5-1 with TRBJ2-5, with D perhaps TRBD1 (6 bases). The specimen sequenced was PBMCs or T cells enriched from blood (not recorded which). This receptor was taken from a woman in her forties or fifties who had recovered from COVID-19. The CDR3 region is CASSPRTVQETQYF. The CDR3 region has the DNA TGCGCCAGCAGCCCCCGGACAGTTCAAGAGACCCAGTACTTC.